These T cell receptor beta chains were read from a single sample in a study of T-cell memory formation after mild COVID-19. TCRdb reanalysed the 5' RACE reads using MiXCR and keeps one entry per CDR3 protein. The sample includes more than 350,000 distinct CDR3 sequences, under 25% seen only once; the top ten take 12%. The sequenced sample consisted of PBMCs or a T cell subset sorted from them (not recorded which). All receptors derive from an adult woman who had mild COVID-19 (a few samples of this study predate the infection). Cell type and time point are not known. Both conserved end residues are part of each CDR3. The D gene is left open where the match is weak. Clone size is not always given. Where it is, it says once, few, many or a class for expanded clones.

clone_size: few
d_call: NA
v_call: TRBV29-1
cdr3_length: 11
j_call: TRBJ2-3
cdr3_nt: TGCAGCGTGTCCGCCACAGATACGCAGTATTTT
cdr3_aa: CSVSATDTQYF

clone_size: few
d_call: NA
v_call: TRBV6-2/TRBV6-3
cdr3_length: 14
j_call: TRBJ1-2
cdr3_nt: TGTGCCAGCAGTTACCAGGGGCGTACCCCCGGCTACACCTTC
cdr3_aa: CASSYQGRTPGYTF

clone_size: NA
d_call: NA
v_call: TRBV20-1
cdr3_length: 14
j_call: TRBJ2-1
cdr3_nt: TGCAGTGCCGCGTCAGGGGTCAAGGGCAATGAGCAGTTCTTC
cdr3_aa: CSAASGVKGNEQFF

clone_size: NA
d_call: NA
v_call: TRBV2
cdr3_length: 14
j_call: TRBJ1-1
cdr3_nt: TGTGCCAGCAGTGATCGCCGGGACGACCGGCGAGCTTTCTTT
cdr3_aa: CASSDRRDDRRAFF

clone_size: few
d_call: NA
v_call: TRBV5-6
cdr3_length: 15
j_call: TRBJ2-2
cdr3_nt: TGTGCCAGCAGCGCGAGGAGATGGATCACCGGGGAGCTGTTTTTT
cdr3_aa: CASSARRWITGELFF

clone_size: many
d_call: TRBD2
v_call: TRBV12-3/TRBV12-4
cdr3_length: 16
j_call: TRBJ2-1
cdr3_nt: TGTGCCAGCAGTCCTGGCGGGGGAGGCCGGGATAATGAGCAGTTCTTC
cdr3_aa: CASSPGGGGRDNEQFF

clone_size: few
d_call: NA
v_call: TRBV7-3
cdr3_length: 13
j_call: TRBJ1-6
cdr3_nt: TGTGCCAGCGCCAGGGGAATTTTAGAGCCCCTCCACTTT
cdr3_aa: CASARGILEPLHF

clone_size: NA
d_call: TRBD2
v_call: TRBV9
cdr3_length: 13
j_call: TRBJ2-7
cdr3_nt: TGTGCCAGCAGCGTACTTTCGGGGGGCGAGCAGTACTTC
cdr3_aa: CASSVLSGGEQYF

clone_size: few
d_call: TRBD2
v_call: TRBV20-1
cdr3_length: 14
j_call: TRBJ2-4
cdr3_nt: TGCAGTGCTAGTGCGGGGGGCGAGAGAAACATTCAGTACTTC
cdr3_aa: CSASAGGERNIQYF

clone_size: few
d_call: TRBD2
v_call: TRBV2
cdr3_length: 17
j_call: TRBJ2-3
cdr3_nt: TGTGCCAGCAGTGATGCACCAGCTAGCGGGGACGCAGATACGCAGTATTTT
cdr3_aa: CASSDAPASGDADTQYF

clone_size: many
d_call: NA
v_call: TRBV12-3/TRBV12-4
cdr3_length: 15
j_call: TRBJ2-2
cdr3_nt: TGTGCCAGCAGCTCCCGGACAGCGAACACCGGGGAGCTGTTTTTT
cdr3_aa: CASSSRTANTGELFF

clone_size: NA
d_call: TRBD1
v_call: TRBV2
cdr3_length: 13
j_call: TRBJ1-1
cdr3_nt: TGTGCCAGCAGTAGAACCGGGACAGCTGAAGCTTTCTTT
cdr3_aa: CASSRTGTAEAFF

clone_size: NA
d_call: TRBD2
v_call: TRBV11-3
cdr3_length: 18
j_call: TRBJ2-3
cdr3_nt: TGTGCCAGCAGCCCAATCAAGGGATTTGGCGGGAGGGCAGATACGCAGTATTTT
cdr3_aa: CASSPIKGFGGRADTQYF

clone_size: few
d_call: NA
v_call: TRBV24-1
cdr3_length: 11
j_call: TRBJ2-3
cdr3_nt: TGTGCCACCCAGCAGGGGTATACGCAGTATTTT
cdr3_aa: CATQQGYTQYF

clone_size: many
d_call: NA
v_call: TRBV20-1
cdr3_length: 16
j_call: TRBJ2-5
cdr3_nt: TGCAGTGCTAGAAACGGGTCCGGGGCGGGAAAAGAGACCCAGTACTTC
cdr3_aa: CSARNGSGAGKETQYF

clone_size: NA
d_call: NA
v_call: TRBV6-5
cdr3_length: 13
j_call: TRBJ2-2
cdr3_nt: TGTGCCAGCAGTTACGGATCGACCCGGGAGCTGTTTTTT
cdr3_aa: CASSYGSTRELFF

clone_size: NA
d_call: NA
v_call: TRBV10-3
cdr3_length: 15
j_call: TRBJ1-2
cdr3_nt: TGTGCCATCAGTGAGTCGGAGGGAACCCTTTGGGGCTACACCTTC
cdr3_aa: CAISESEGTLWGYTF

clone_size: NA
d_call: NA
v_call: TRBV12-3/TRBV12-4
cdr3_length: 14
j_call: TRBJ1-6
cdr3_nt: TGTGCCAGCAGTTTAGGAGCGTTGGTGGCACCCCTCCACTTT
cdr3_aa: CASSLGALVAPLHF